This T cell receptor (beta chain) was profiled in a study of blood T cell repertoires in COVID-19. Study-wide context: Collection of acute and convalescent COVID-19 samples took place in the United States, Italy and Spain.

The Seattle site enrolled patients during active infection and followed them longitudinally. This CDR3 contains 17 residues. The germline CDR1 and CDR2 sequences are MNHEY and SVGEGT. J was trimmed by 0 bases and V by 4 bases; bases with no gene match: 10. Profiling relied on immunoSEQ multiplex PCR, and the TCRdb table lists in-frame clones only, not all of them. This sample has about 270,000 clones, with about 90% found just once. The origin of this receptor is a woman aged 25 to 39 with COVID-19, enrolled during active disease. The chain combines TRBV6-2 or TRBV6-3 with TRBJ2-7; 9 positions match TRBD2. Sequenced input: peripheral blood. The CDR3 loop reads CASSSQLAGGNSYEQYF. CDR3 DNA sequence: TGTGCCAGCAGTTCCCAACTAGCGGGCGGTAACTCCTACGAGCAGTACTTC.